The T cell receptor (beta chain) under discussion was sequenced for a study of blood T cells in healthy people across ages. Each donor supplied around 9.9 milliliters of peripheral blood. The CDR3 contains 15 residues. The ends were cut back, 1 base at V and 0 bases at J, with 7 bases in the middle. The germline gives CDR1 LGHNA, CDR2 YSLEER. A few counts support this clonotype. The second PCR ran roughly 7 to 12 cycles with a sample-barcoded 5' primer and J-beta primers. TCRdb itself ran the 5' RACE reads through MiXCR, one entry per CDR3 protein. The sample lists about a million distinct CDR3 sequences; 35% to 40% were seen once.

V usage is TRBV4-3 and J usage is TRBJ1-5; D remains ambiguous. Sequencing was performed on blood. This TCR was sampled from a man aged 18 to 29 in good health. Here the CDR3 DNA reads TGCGCCAGCAGCCAAGGCCTCAGTAGCAATCAGCCCCAGCATTTT. This gives the protein CASSQGLSSNQPQHF.